These 25 T cell receptor beta chains came from one sample sequenced in a study of T cells in Graves' hyperthyroidism and ophthalmopathy. RNA transcripts yielded amplified TCR beta CDR3 regions. The HTBI primer set drove a first-round RT-PCR of the TCR CDR3. TCRdb reprocessed the multiplex PCR reads via MiXCR and lists one record per CDR3 protein. The data show 550,000 to 700,000 distinct CDR3 sequences, 46% seen once. Sample: peripheral blood or thyroid tissue (not recorded which). The receptors were sampled from an adult woman with Graves' disease, either hyperthyroidism or ophthalmopathy (not recorded which).

This clonotype was picked up a small number of times. This rearrangement joins TRBV18 to TRBJ1-1; D call uncertain. The germline V and J ends were trimmed by 4 bases and 6 bases, with 15 bases remaining between them. Germline CDR1 and CDR2: KGHSH and LQKENI. The CDR3 runs to 14 residues. CDR3 sequence: CASSHYPGRAEAFF. CDR3 nucleotides: TGTGCCAGCTCACACTACCCAGGTCGCGCTGAAGCTTTCTTT.

This clonotype was counted only a few times. The V and J genes are TRBV29-1 and TRBJ1-2; perhaps TRBD1 as D (6 bases). V was pared by 4 bases and J by 6 bases, with 12 bases between. The CDR3 spans 12 residues. CDR1 and CDR2 (germline): SQVTM, ANQGSEA. The DNA for the CDR3 is TGCAGCGTTGGATTGGGGGGCGATGGCTACACCTTC. It specifies CSVGLGGDGYTF. The full variable domain, completed using reference TRBV29-1 and TRBJ1-2, is SAVISQKPSRDICQRGTSLTIQCQVDSQVTMMFWYRQQPGQSLTLIATANQGSEATYESGFVIDKFPISRPNLTFSTLTVSNMSPEDSSIYLCSVGLGGDGYTFGSGTRLTVV.

V gene TRBV29-1 combines with J gene TRBJ1-3; D not resolved. The CDR3 is 12 residues long. V was shortened by 4 bases and J by 4 bases, with 8 bases between the two germline ends. The germline CDR1 and CDR2 sequences are SQVTM and ANQGSEA. CDR3 in amino acids: CSVVGRGNTIYF. The CDR3 DNA reads TGCAGCGTTGTGGGCAGGGGAAACACCATATATTTT.

To note about this clonotype: Just one base apart from a much larger clone, this may be a read error. V and J are TRBV19 and TRBJ1-5; D is perhaps TRBD1 (5 bases). The CDR3 runs 15 residues. Germline V lookup: CDR1 LNHDA, CDR2 SQIVND (reference sequence). The CDR3 DNA sequence: TGTGCCGGTAGTATCGGCGTGGGGGGGGGTCAGCCCCAGCATTTT. Translating it yields CAGSIGVGGGQPQHF.

The chain uses TRBV5-1 and TRBJ2-7, with 9 positions matching TRBD1. Germline V gene sequence: CDR1 SGHRS, CDR2 YFSETQ. V lost 4 bases and J lost 3; bases outside the gene matches: 5. The CDR3 is 14 residues long. This CDR3 reads CASSTGQGNYEQYF. CDR3 nucleotides: TGCGCCAGCAGCACGGGACAGGGAAACTACGAGCAGTACTTC.

The chain employs TRBV2 and TRBJ2-1, with D perhaps TRBD1 or TRBD2 (5 bases each). Germline lookup yields CDR1 SNHLY and CDR2 FYNNEI. V was cut by 2 bases and J by 0 bases, with 8 bases left in between. This CDR3 comprises 15 residues. The CDR3 nucleotides read TGTGCCAGCAGTGAATGGGGGAGCTCCTACAATGAGCAGTTCTTC. Translating it yields CASSEWGSSYNEQFF. The complete variable domain, with remaining parts taken from reference TRBV2 and TRBJ2-1, reads EPEVTQTPSHQVTQMGQEVILRCVPISNHLYFYWYRQILGQKVEFLVSFYNNEISEKSEIFDDQFSVERPDGSNFTLKIRSTKLEDSAMYFCASSEWGSSYNEQFFGPGTRLTVL.

This clonotype came up a few times. The V gene is TRBV25-1, the J gene TRBJ1-4; perhaps TRBD1 as D (6 bases). This CDR3 is 13 amino acids long. V dropped 4 bases and J dropped 8 bases, with 11 bases sitting between them. Germline V CDR1 and CDR2: MGHDK, SYGVNS. The CDR3 nucleotides are TGTGCCAGCAGTGGACAGGTTCTGGAAAAACTGTTTTTT. Encoded protein: CASSGQVLEKLFF.

The chain has TRBV24-1 and TRBJ2-1; perhaps TRBD2 as D (6 bases). Between the trimmed V and J ends, which lost 0 bases and 3 bases, there was a span of 11 bases. This CDR3 has 16 amino acids. CDR1 and CDR2 (germline): KGHDR, SFDVKD. The CDR3 nucleotides are TGTGCCACCAGTGATTTGGCGACTAGGGGCTACAATGAGCAGTTCTTC. This sequence encodes CATSDLATRGYNEQFF.

This clonotype was counted a few times. The chain joins TRBV10-3 to TRBJ1-5; a weak D match, TRBD1 (5 bases). The CDR3 totals 15 residues. Deletions cut 3 bases from V and 3 bases from J, with 12 bases between. Germline values: CDR1 ENHRY, CDR2 SYGVKD. CDR3 nucleotides: TGTGCCATCAGTGAACGGGGCTCCTACAATCAGCCCCAGCATTTT. Its translation is CAISERGSYNQPQHF.

The table lists this clonotype with a count of one. It may be a read error: a sequence one base away is much more abundant. The chain carries TRBV6-4 and TRBJ1-1; TRBD1 might be the D (6 bases). Trimming cost V 5 bases and J 10 bases, with 20 bases left between them. Germline V gene data show CDR1 as MRHNA and CDR2 as SNTAGT. The CDR3 sequence is 14 residues long. CDR3 amino acids: CASSLQGRVAGAFF. DNA for the CDR3: TGTGCCAGCAGTTTACAGGGACGGGTGGCTGGAGCTTTCTTT.

The CDR3 protein is CASAAKGTAASPLHF. CDR3 DNA sequence: TGTGCCAGCGCTGCAAAAGGGACAGCAGCATCACCCCTCCACTTT. The gene calls are TRBV2 and TRBJ1-6; 7 bases line up with TRBD1. There are 15 residues in the CDR3. V gave up 8 bases and J gave up 10 bases; unmatched junction bases: 14. The germline V gene has CDR1 SNHLY and CDR2 FYNNEI.

The V call is TRBV5-1, the J call TRBJ2-7, with 14 bases aligning to TRBD2. From germline, CDR1 is SGHRS and CDR2 YFSETQ. This CDR3 contains 16 residues. V was clipped by 5 bases and J by 4 bases; unmatched bases: 8. CDR3 sequence (DNA): TGCGCCAGCAGATCTTCCGGGACTAGCGGGAGTTACGAGCAGTACTTC. This translates into CASRSSGTSGSYEQYF.

The gene calls are TRBV18 and TRBJ1-1; possible D gene TRBD1, 5 bases. Germline V gives CDR1 KGHSH, CDR2 LQKENI. CDR3 length: 14 residues. Trimming left V 6 bases short and J 4 bases short, with 15 bases between. The DNA of the CDR3 is TGTGCCAGCTCGCAGATCCAGAGGGGCACTGAAGCTTTCTTT. This sequence encodes CASSQIQRGTEAFF.

In its sample, this clonotype was seen a few times. The V gene is TRBV11-2, the J gene TRBJ2-5, with D possibly matching TRBD2 (6 bases). Trimming pared 5 bases from V and 2 bases from J, leaving 27 bases between. The CDR3 covers 19 residues. CDR1 is SGHAT and CDR2 is FQNNGV in the germline V gene. CDR3 DNA sequence: TGTGCCAGCAGCCAAGATGGCATTTCTAGCGCTATCACTCAAGAGACCCAGTACTTC. This gives the protein CASSQDGISSAITQETQYF.

The V gene is TRBV19, the J gene TRBJ1-1; D is ambiguous. V lost 0 bases and J lost 6, with 11 bases in between. The V gene's germline CDR1 is LNHDA and CDR2 SQIVND (reference sequence). The CDR3 is made up of 14 amino acids. CDR3 sequence reads: CASSIDGVSAEAFF. DNA for the CDR3: TGTGCCAGTAGTATAGACGGGGTATCAGCTGAAGCTTTCTTT.

This chain links TRBV6-5 with TRBJ1-2; 7 bases match TRBD1. Per the germline V gene, CDR1 is MNHEY and CDR2 is SVGAGI. There are 13 residues in the CDR3. V trimming: 6 bases; J trimming: 5 bases; junction bases outside the gene matches: 6. The DNA of the CDR3 is TGTGCCAGCAGGCGACAGGGCCGATATGGCTACACCTTC. Protein: CASRRQGRYGYTF.

The chain links TRBV20-1 to TRBJ2-3, with 9 bases aligning to TRBD2. Trimming at V came to 6 bases and at J to 2 bases, leaving 9 bases not matched to a gene. CDR3 length equals 15 residues. Looked up from germline, CDR1 is DFQATT and CDR2 is SNEGSKA (reference sequence). CDR3 DNA: TGCAGTGCGGGGGAACTAGCGGGTTACACAGATACGCAGTATTTT. Protein: CSAGELAGYTDTQYF.

The chain joins TRBV10-3 to TRBJ1-3; tentatively, D is TRBD1 (6 bases). The V end was cut by 8 bases, the J end by 0 bases, with 11 bases between. Per the germline V gene, CDR1 is ENHRY and CDR2 is SYGVKD. The CDR3 is made up of 14 amino acids. The CDR3 loop reads CAIGGPDSGNTIYF. The CDR3, as DNA: TGTGCCATCGGGGGGCCGGACTCTGGAAACACCATATATTTT.

The table lists this clonotype with many counts. The V and J genes are TRBV10-2 and TRBJ1-1; D is perhaps TRBD1 (5 bases). V lost 7 bases and J lost 5, with 14 bases in between. Germline V gene lookup returns CDR1 WSHSY and CDR2 SAAADI. The CDR3 runs to 13 residues. The CDR3 reads CASTPAGGTEAFF. In DNA form, the CDR3 reads TGCGCCAGCACCCCTGCGGGGGGGACTGAAGCTTTCTTT.

V and J are TRBV27 and TRBJ1-5; a weak D match, TRBD1 (6 bases). V lost 6 bases, J lost 5 bases, and 14 bases lay in between. CDR1 is MNHEY and CDR2 is SMNVEV in the germline V gene (reference sequence). CDR3 length: 14 residues. The CDR3: CASSPRDNYQPQHF. The CDR3 DNA reads as TGTGCCAGCAGCCCCCGGGACAATTATCAGCCCCAGCATTTT.

This clonotype was recorded many times. J is TRBJ2-7 and V is TRBV2, with 7 bases fitting TRBD1. CDR1 and CDR2 from the germline V gene are SNHLY and FYNNEI. This CDR3 comprises 12 residues. The V and J ends lost 8 bases and 4 bases, in that order; junction bases with no gene match: 5. This CDR3 is CASRQGGYEQYF. In nucleotides, the CDR3 is TGTGCCAGCCGACAGGGCGGGTACGAGCAGTACTTC.

J is TRBJ1-2 and V is TRBV10-2; 8 positions agree with TRBD1. The CDR3 loop spans 13 amino acids. Germline V CDR1 and CDR2: WSHSY, SAAADI. The J segment lost 6 bases and the V segment lost 4 bases, leaving 4 bases of the junction unmatched. The CDR3 sequence: CASSGTGYDGYTF. CDR3 coding DNA: TGCGCCAGCAGTGGGACAGGGTACGATGGCTACACCTTC.

This clonotype came up many times. This sequence joins TRBV4-1 and TRBJ1-2; D remains ambiguous. The CDR3 runs to 14 residues. Trimming shortened V by 6 bases and J by 5 bases, and 16 bases separated the two germline ends. Germline loops: CDR1 MGHRA, CDR2 YSYEKL. CDR3 sequence reads: CASRRTGLGYGYTF. CDR3 in DNA: TGCGCCAGCAGACGGACGGGTCTTGGATATGGCTACACCTTC.

The V call is TRBV11-2, the J call TRBJ2-7; TRBD1 is a possible D gene (6 bases). Trimming stripped 1 base from V and 3 bases from J, with 22 bases between. Germline V gene sequence: CDR1 SGHAT, CDR2 FQNNGV. This CDR3 contains 18 residues. In DNA, the CDR3 is TGTGCCAGCAGCTTAGGGCGCGGTGGCAGGGGAAAGGGCTACGAGCAGTACTTC. Translation gives CASSLGRGGRGKGYEQYF.

A few counts support this clonotype. This chain joins TRBV29-1 and TRBJ2-5; D is unresolved. V lost 4 bases, J lost 1 base, and 10 bases lay in between. This CDR3 has 13 amino acids. Germline V CDR1 and CDR2: SQVTM, ANQGSEA. CDR3 in amino acids: CSVVRSPQETQYF. Written as DNA, the CDR3 is TGCAGCGTTGTAAGGTCACCCCAAGAGACCCAGTACTTC.